The 10 T cell receptor beta chains listed next were all sequenced from one sample in a study of T cell changes during pregnancy in multiple sclerosis. Only in-frame clones appear in the TCRdb table, and some are missing; sequencing was by immunoSEQ multiplex PCR. The sample consists of about 51,000 clones, 85% to 95% of them appearing once. The specimen was peripheral blood, collected in the second trimester of pregnancy. These receptors were obtained from a female donor with multiple sclerosis, enrolled in a pregnancy study.

The chain's CDR3 is CASSRISDRLYEQYF. In nucleotides, the CDR3 is TGTGCCAGCAGCCGCATTTCGGACAGACTCTACGAGCAGTACTTC. V usage is TRBV7-8 and J usage is TRBJ2-7; tentatively, D is TRBD1 (6 bases). The germline V gene encodes CDR1 SGHVS and CDR2 FQNEAQ. The V end was cut by 5 bases, the J end by 3 bases, with 17 bases between. CDR3 length: 15 amino acids.

The gene calls are TRBV9 and TRBJ2-5, with 8 bases lining up with TRBD2. This CDR3 region has 15 residues. Germline V lookup: CDR1 SGDLS, CDR2 YYNGEE. Losses at the gene ends were 3 bases for V and 3 bases for J; bases not matched to a gene: 7. CDR3 sequence: CASSAGTSGKETQYF. The CDR3 nucleotides read TGTGCCAGCAGCGCGGGTACTAGCGGAAAAGAGACCCAGTACTTC. The whole variable domain, remainder taken from reference TRBV9 and TRBJ2-5, is DSGVTQTPKHLITATGQRVTLRCSPRSGDLSVYWYQQSLDQGLQFLIQYYNGEERAKGNILERFSAQQFPDLHSELNLSSLELGDSALYFCASSAGTSGKETQYFGPGTRLLVL.

This chain's CDR3 is CASRLGQGRVLNTEAFF. CDR3 nucleotide sequence: TGCGCCAGCAGACTCGGACAGGGCCGAGTCTTGAACACTGAAGCTTTCTTT. The chain is built from TRBV4-1 and TRBJ1-1, with 8 bases lining up with TRBD1. V lost 6 bases, J lost 0 bases, and 12 bases stayed unmatched. Germline V gives CDR1 MGHRA, CDR2 YSYEKL. This CDR3 spans 17 amino acids.

V and J are TRBV5-6 and TRBJ2-5, with no clear D. There are 15 residues in the CDR3. Trimming removed 0 bases at V and 0 bases at J, with 9 bases between. From germline, CDR1 is SGHDT and CDR2 YYEEEE. CDR3 sequence (DNA): TGTGCCAGCAGCTTGGAACCTACGTACCAAGAGACCCAGTACTTC. Translated, it gives CASSLEPTYQETQYF. The full variable domain, completed using reference TRBV5-6 and TRBJ2-5, is DAGVTQSPTHLIKTRGQQVTLRCSPKSGHDTVSWYQQALGQGPQFIFQYYEEEERQRGNFPDRFSGHQFPNYSSELNVNALLLGDSALYLCASSLEPTYQETQYFGPGTRLLVL.

The rearrangement uses TRBV27 and TRBJ1-6; 11 bases fit TRBD1. Germline CDR1 and CDR2: MNHEY and SMNVEV (reference sequence). The CDR3 has 13 amino acids. V dropped 10 bases and J dropped 7; count of bases not matched to a gene: 3. The CDR3 loop is CATGTGGNSPLHF. The CDR3 DNA is TGTGCCACCGGGACAGGGGGGAATTCACCCCTCCACTTT.

CDR3 protein: CASRFTDRIGNEQFF. The DNA for the CDR3 is TGTGCCAGTAGATTCACGGACAGGATAGGCAATGAGCAGTTCTTC. The chain couples TRBV19 to TRBJ2-1, with TRBD1 identical over 7 bases. V lost 6 bases, J lost 6 bases, and 11 bases stayed unmatched. CDR3 length: 15 residues. In germline, CDR1 is LNHDA, CDR2 SQIVND (reference sequence).

The rearrangement links TRBV27 to TRBJ2-3; TRBD2 matches 7 bases. V was clipped by 5 bases and J by 0 bases; unmatched bases: 11. The length of the CDR3 is 17 residues. CDR1 MNHEY and CDR2 SMNVEV come from the germline V gene (reference sequence). In nucleotides, the CDR3 is TGTGCCAGCAGTCCCCACCTAAGCGGGGAGAGCACAGATACGCAGTATTTT. Amino acids: CASSPHLSGESTDTQYF.

The chain has TRBV13 and TRBJ1-2; D is possibly TRBD1 (5 bases). The CDR3 is made up of 13 amino acids. V gave up 4 bases and J gave up 9 bases, with 15 bases separating them. In germline, CDR1 is PRHDT, CDR2 FYEKMQ (reference sequence). This CDR3 is CASSWGVGGSYTF. As DNA, the CDR3 is TGTGCCAGCAGCTGGGGCGTGGGGGGGAGCTACACCTTC.

V and J are TRBV21-1 and TRBJ2-1; TRBD2 was called by the table and not checked on the DNA. TRBV21-1 is a known pseudogene. This CDR3 contains 15 residues. CDR3 DNA: TGTGCCAGCAGCAAAGCGGGGACTAGCGGACAAGGGCAGTTCTTC. Translation gives CASSKAGTSGQGQFF.

The chain couples TRBV28 to TRBJ1-5; 9 bases are shared with TRBD1. This CDR3 spans 15 amino acids. V gave up 2 bases and J gave up 7 bases; unmatched junction bases: 6. From germline, CDR1 is MDHEN and CDR2 SYDVKM. The CDR3 loop is CASSLGQGILQPQHF. CDR3 nucleotide sequence: TGTGCCAGCAGTTTAGGACAGGGGATTTTGCAGCCCCAGCATTTT.